One sample yielded the 30 T cell receptor beta chains listed below, sequenced in a study of T cell responses to AZD1222 COVID-19 vaccine (dated by TCRdb to the early 2020s). Receptor amplification or capture employed the immunoSEQ multiplex PCR assay. TCRdb re-hosts the immuneACCESS table, in-frame sequences only. Its copies lack some clones; in the studies checked, an unresolved V gene accounts for under half of them, and the cause for the rest is not known. The table for this sample lists about 150,000 clones; roughly 89% of them were counted only once. Of the sample, under 5.5% is held by the ten largest clones. Explained via the paper, the time point label denotes: baseline before first vaccination. The sequencing here drew on peripheral blood, taken on day 0 of AZD1222 vaccination. The receptors here all came from an adult in good health.

The chain recombines TRBV19 with TRBJ2-3, with D unresolved. In germline, CDR1 is LNHDA, CDR2 SQIVND (reference sequence). With 7 bases removed from V and 5 bases from J, the gap between germline ends came to 10 bases. The CDR3 has 12 residues. Written as DNA, the CDR3 is TGTGCCAGTAACCCACCTGGAGATACGCAGTATTTT. Protein: CASNPPGDTQYF.

The genes are TRBV12-3 or TRBV12-4 and TRBJ1-5, with unresolved D. CDR3 length: 12 residues. Between the trimmed V and J ends, which lost 3 bases and 7 bases, there was a span of 7 bases. The CDR3 loop reads CASSFGVQPQHF. DNA of the CDR3: TGTGCCAGCAGTTTCGGGGTCCAGCCCCAGCATTTT.

The V and J genes are TRBV19 and TRBJ2-2; D not resolved. Germline CDR1 is LNHDA and CDR2 is SQIVND (reference sequence). The CDR3 has 12 amino acids. V gave up 7 bases and J gave up 1 base, with 4 bases separating them. The CDR3 region is CASKKNTGELFF. The DNA of the CDR3 is TGTGCCAGTAAAAAGAACACCGGGGAGCTGTTTTTT.

The chain uses TRBV18 and TRBJ2-1, with 12 bases aligning to TRBD2. V lost 0 bases to trimming and J lost 4 bases; unmatched junction nucleotides: 7. Germline V gives CDR1 KGHSH, CDR2 LQKENI. The length of the CDR3 is 18 residues. CDR3 sequence (DNA): TGTGCCAGCTCACCACCTTCGGCTAGCGGGAGGGCGTACAATGAGCAGTTCTTC. Protein: CASSPPSASGRAYNEQFF.

The rearrangement joins TRBV28 to TRBJ2-7; D possibly matches TRBD1 or TRBD2 (5 bases each). Trimming took off 3 bases at V and 5 bases at J, with 14 bases between the two ends. Germline CDR1 is MDHEN and CDR2 is SYDVKM. The CDR3 extends over 14 amino acids. CDR3 in DNA: TGTGCCAGCAGTTTTAGGGGACCGGACCACGAGCAGTACTTC. Its protein product is CASSFRGPDHEQYF.

This clone was counted once. V is TRBV18 and J is TRBJ2-4; 8 positions agree with TRBD1. V was clipped by 6 bases and J by 10 bases; unmatched bases: 8. The CDR3 is 13 amino acids. Germline CDR1 KGHSH, CDR2 LQKENI. CDR3 sequence reads: CASSPDRELIQYF. CDR3 nucleotide sequence: TGTGCCAGCTCTCCGGACAGGGAGCTAATTCAGTACTTC.

This clone was detected only once. The V gene is TRBV5-1, the J gene TRBJ2-5, with 7 bases matching TRBD2. Germline trimming cut 2 bases from V and 2 bases from J; bases unmatched to any gene: 9. Germline V CDR1 and CDR2: SGHRS, YFSETQ. This CDR3 is 16 amino acids long. As DNA, the CDR3 is TGCGCCAGCAGCTTAGGTAGCGGGCCCAGTCAAGAGACCCAGTACTTC. Residues: CASSLGSGPSQETQYF.

The chain joins TRBV18 to TRBJ1-2; tentative D call: TRBD1 (6 bases). Trimming left V 1 base short and J 8 bases short, with 14 bases between. Germline lookup yields CDR1 KGHSH and CDR2 LQKENI. The CDR3 loop spans 14 amino acids. The CDR3 loop is CASSPLPQGQGYTF. The DNA for the CDR3 is TGTGCCAGCTCACCACTCCCACAGGGTCAAGGCTACACCTTC.

The J gene is TRBJ1-2, the V gene TRBV2; TRBD1 matches 9 bases. Germline trimming cut 10 bases from V and 3 bases from J; bases unmatched to any gene: 9. The CDR3 contains 14 residues. Germline assignment: CDR1 SNHLY and CDR2 FYNNEI. The CDR3 nucleotides read TGTGCCAAGAGGAACAGGGGGCCGGACTATGGCTACACCTTC. It specifies CAKRNRGPDYGYTF.

The chain uses TRBV18 and TRBJ2-5; D remains ambiguous. This CDR3 has 15 residues. V lost 3 bases and J 2 bases, leaving 13 bases between the germline ends. Germline values: CDR1 KGHSH, CDR2 LQKENI. The CDR3 DNA follows: TGTGCCAGCTCACCCGACCGTCACAGTCAAGAGACCCAGTACTTC. Amino acids: CASSPDRHSQETQYF.

V gene TRBV5-1 combines with J gene TRBJ1-5; D gene uncertain. The ends were cut back, 0 bases at V and 8 bases at J, with 15 bases in the middle. This CDR3 region has 15 residues. Germline V gene sequence: CDR1 SGHRS, CDR2 YFSETQ. Here the CDR3 DNA reads TGCGCCAGCAGCTTGGATGGGAATGGGGTCGAGCCCCAGCATTTT. The encoded protein is CASSLDGNGVEPQHF.

The genes are TRBV7-2 and TRBJ1-2, with D unclear. The CDR3 is 13 amino acids. V lost 4 bases to trimming and J lost 4 bases, with 10 bases between them. Germline assignment: CDR1 SGHTA and CDR2 FQGNSA. The CDR3 nucleotides read TGTGCCAGCAGCTCCCGGACCGGCTATGGCTACACCTTC. Residues: CASSSRTGYGYTF.

The genes are TRBV19 and TRBJ2-7, with TRBD2 matching over 11 bases. With V trimmed by 4 bases and J by 0 bases, 2 bases remained unmatched. CDR1 and CDR2 (germline): LNHDA, SQIVND (reference sequence). The CDR3 runs 15 residues. The chain's CDR3 is CASSTTSGSSYEQYF. CDR3 bases: TGTGCCAGTAGTACCACTAGCGGGAGCTCCTACGAGCAGTACTTC.

The chain links TRBV6-1 to TRBJ1-5; the D gene is possibly TRBD1 (5 bases). This CDR3 has 15 residues. The V gene's germline CDR1 is MNHNS and CDR2 SASEGT. Trimming took off 4 bases at V and 2 bases at J, with 12 bases between the two ends. The CDR3 loop is CASSGRGDGNQPQHF. The CDR3 coding sequence is TGTGCCAGCAGTGGTAGGGGAGACGGCAATCAGCCCCAGCATTTT.

The chain is built from TRBV24-1 and TRBJ2-3; 9 positions agree with TRBD2. V gave up 3 bases and J gave up 2 bases; unmatched junction bases: 5. This CDR3 spans 16 amino acids. The germline CDR1 and CDR2 sequences are KGHDR and SFDVKD. The CDR3 region is CATSDGAGGTTDTQYF. CDR3 coding DNA: TGTGCCACCAGTGATGGAGCGGGAGGCACCACAGATACGCAGTATTTT.

The chain links TRBV28 to TRBJ1-2; D perhaps matches TRBD1 (6 bases). Germline V lookup: CDR1 MDHEN, CDR2 SYDVKM. V was shortened by 8 bases and J by 6 bases, with 28 bases between the two germline ends. This CDR3 comprises 17 residues. The CDR3 here is CASSSPWRRGRWDGYTF. CDR3 bases: TGTGCCAGCTCCTCGCCTTGGCGCCGGGGGCGCTGGGATGGCTACACCTTC.

This clone was seen a handful of times. The chain recombines TRBV7-2 with TRBJ1-4; TRBD1 agrees at 7 bases. The CDR3 sequence is 15 residues long. J gave up 4 bases and V 6 bases, and 8 bases lay outside the gene matches. Germline V gene sequence: CDR1 SGHTA, CDR2 FQGNSA. CDR3 DNA sequence: TGTGCCAGCAGGCCTTACGGGACAGATAATGAAAAACTGTTTTTT. Translated, it gives CASRPYGTDNEKLFF.

The gene calls are TRBV19 and TRBJ1-1, with TRBD1 identical over 9 bases. Germline CDR1 reads LNHDA; CDR2 reads SQIVND (reference sequence). With V trimmed by 6 bases and J by 1 base, 6 bases remained unmatched. CDR3 length: 15 residues. The CDR3 DNA reads as TGTGCCAGTAGCCCATTGGGACAGGGGAACACTGAAGCTTTCTTT. This encodes CASSPLGQGNTEAFF.

This clone occurred once. J is TRBJ2-5 and V is TRBV28; TRBD2 matches at 10 bases. The CDR3 extends over 16 amino acids. V lost 3 bases and J lost 5; bases outside the gene matches: 9. CDR1 is MDHEN, CDR2 SYDVKM, per germline. CDR3 DNA: TGTGCCAGCAGTTTTAGGGCTAGCGGGAGACGGGAGACCCAGTACTTC. Protein product: CASSFRASGRRETQYF.

The rearrangement joins TRBV6-2 or TRBV6-3 to TRBJ1-1, with 8 bases lining up with TRBD1. The germline V gene encodes CDR1 MNHEY and CDR2 SVGEGT. V lost 8 bases, J lost 3 bases, and 8 bases stayed unmatched. The CDR3 has 14 amino acids. DNA of the CDR3: TGTGCCAGCGGCCGTTCGGACAGGGACACTGAAGCTTTCTTT. The encoded protein is CASGRSDRDTEAFF.

The J gene is TRBJ1-3, the V gene TRBV27; D ambiguous. Germline V lookup: CDR1 MNHEY, CDR2 SMNVEV (reference sequence). The germline V and J ends were trimmed by 6 bases and 3 bases, with 12 bases remaining between them. This CDR3 comprises 14 residues. The CDR3 nucleotides are TGTGCCAGCAGCCCCGTAGGTGGTGGAAACACCATATATTTT. Amino acid sequence: CASSPVGGGNTIYF.

V and J are TRBV28 and TRBJ1-5, with D unresolved. The CDR3 spans 13 residues. The V end lost 6 bases, the J end lost 1 base, and 7 bases lay between the germline ends. CDR1 and CDR2 from the germline V gene are MDHEN and SYDVKM. The CDR3 bases are TGTGCCAGCAGCCATGAAAGCAATCAGCCCCAGCATTTT. It yields the protein CASSHESNQPQHF.

This clone appeared once. The V call is TRBV6-2 or TRBV6-3, the J call TRBJ2-6; D ambiguous. This CDR3 contains 15 residues. V dropped 5 bases and J dropped 0 bases, with 8 bases sitting between them. CDR1 and CDR2 (germline): MNHEY, SVGEGT. For the CDR3, the DNA is TGTGCCAGCAGTACCGGGTTCTCTGGGGCCAACGTCCTGACTTTC. This translates into CASSTGFSGANVLTF.

The gene calls are TRBV11-2 and TRBJ2-7; a possible D gene is TRBD2 (6 bases). The CDR3 extends over 13 amino acids. V lost 7 bases to trimming and J lost 0 bases, with 10 bases between them. CDR1 is SGHAT and CDR2 is FQNNGV in the germline V gene. The CDR3 DNA reads TGTGCCAGCAAGGGGCGGGGCTCCTACGAGCAGTACTTC. Its protein is CASKGRGSYEQYF. The variable domain in full, completed from reference TRBV11-2 and TRBJ2-7, reads EAGVAQSPRYKIIEKRQSVAFWCNPISGHATLYWYQQILGQGPKLLIQFQNNGVVDDSQLPKDRFSAERLKGVDSTLKIQPAKLEDSAVYLCASKGRGSYEQYFGPGTRLTVT.

The rearrangement links TRBV3-1 (or the pseudogene TRBV3-2) to TRBJ1-5, with TRBD1 as a possible D gene (6 bases). Per germline, CDR1 LGHDT and CDR2 YNNKEL (reference sequence). The V gene lost 4 bases and the J gene lost 4 bases, with 14 bases spanning the gap. The length of the CDR3 is 15 residues. The CDR3 reads CASSPRGSRNQPQHF. The CDR3 DNA reads as TGTGCCAGCAGCCCTAGGGGGTCCAGGAATCAGCCCCAGCATTTT.

The rearrangement uses TRBV5-1 and TRBJ2-2; D is undetermined. Looked up from germline, CDR1 is SGHRS and CDR2 is YFSETQ. V lost 2 bases and J 6 bases, leaving 14 bases between the germline ends. The CDR3 sequence is 15 residues long. CDR3 nucleotides: TGCGCCAGCAGCTTTGGCTCGTATAGCCCCGGGGAGCTGTTTTTT. As protein: CASSFGSYSPGELFF.

CDR3 in amino acids: CASSHWNGGLGSYNEQFF. Written as DNA, the CDR3 is TGCGCCAGCAGCCATTGGAACGGCGGCCTTGGCTCCTACAATGAGCAGTTCTTC. V and J are TRBV4-1 and TRBJ2-1; no firm D call. Trimming cost V 3 bases and J 0 bases, with 18 bases left between them. Germline V gene data show CDR1 as MGHRA and CDR2 as YSYEKL. This CDR3 spans 18 amino acids.

CDR3: CASSTTPSYNSPLHF. In DNA, the CDR3 is TGTGCCAGCAGCACCACTCCCTCCTATAATTCACCCCTCCACTTT. The chain uses TRBV7-9 and TRBJ1-6; D is unresolved. Between the trimmed V and J ends, which lost 5 bases and 0 bases, there was a span of 8 bases. CDR1 and CDR2 (germline): SEHNR, FQNEAQ (reference sequence). The CDR3 extends over 15 amino acids.

V is TRBV7-2 and J is TRBJ2-7; no clear D. CDR3 length: 14 residues. Germline CDR1 reads SGHTA; CDR2 reads FQGNSA. V was cut by 4 bases and J by 3 bases, with 13 bases left in between. The CDR3 here is CASSSDLTHYEQYF. The DNA for the CDR3 is TGTGCCAGCAGCTCGGATCTAACCCACTACGAGCAGTACTTC. The variable domain in full, completed from reference TRBV7-2 and TRBJ2-7, reads GAGVSQSPSNKVTEKGKDVELRCDPISGHTALYWYRQSLGQGLEFLIYFQGNSAPDKSGLPSDRFSAERTGGSVSTLTIQRTQQEDSAVYLCASSSDLTHYEQYFGPGTRLTVT.

The chain has TRBV9 and TRBJ1-6; TRBD1 agrees at 9 bases. V shed 3 bases, J shed 7 bases, and the junction held 5 bases outside the gene matches. Germline V gives CDR1 SGDLS, CDR2 YYNGEE. The CDR3 runs to 15 residues. The CDR3 DNA reads as TGTGCCAGCAGCGAGATGGGGACAGGGAATTCACCCCTCCACTTT. Its protein is CASSEMGTGNSPLHF.